Presented here are 27 T cell receptor beta chains from one specimen sequenced in a study of OX40 agonist ivuxolimab in advanced cancers. The table came from immunoSEQ multiplex PCR; TCRdb's copy has only in-frame clones and leaves some out. The table lists 75,000 to 100,000 clones, about 84% of them singletons, with approximately 5.5% in the top ten. The sequencing here drew on CD4+ or CD8+ T cells sorted from blood, taken in a trial of the OX40 agonist ivuxolimab. These receptors all come from an adult with an advanced solid tumor such as melanoma, head and neck, liver or kidney cancer.

The chain combines TRBV11-2 with TRBJ2-3, with no clear D. V lost 5 bases, J lost 0 bases, and 18 bases lay in between. In germline, CDR1 is SGHAT, CDR2 FQNNGV. The CDR3 is 17 amino acids. CDR3 nucleotide sequence: TGTGCCAGCAGCACCCACCCCCAAGATGCGAGCACAGATACGCAGTATTTT. It translates to CASSTHPQDASTDTQYF. The variable domain in full, completed from reference TRBV11-2 and TRBJ2-3, reads EAGVAQSPRYKIIEKRQSVAFWCNPISGHATLYWYQQILGQGPKLLIQFQNNGVVDDSQLPKDRFSAERLKGVDSTLKIQPAKLEDSAVYLCASSTHPQDASTDTQYFGPGTRLTVL.

The rearrangement uses TRBV15 and TRBJ2-7; a weak D match, TRBD1 (6 bases). This CDR3 is built from 16 residues. V shed 0 bases and J shed 1 base, with 13 bases lying between them. The V gene's germline CDR1 is LNHNV and CDR2 YYDKDF (reference sequence). The CDR3 reads CATSREDGDTSYEQYF. The CDR3 nucleotides read TGTGCCACCAGCAGAGAGGATGGGGACACATCCTACGAGCAGTACTTC.

V is TRBV27 and J is TRBJ2-3; 9 nucleotides match TRBD2. The length of the CDR3 is 13 residues. Per the germline V gene, CDR1 is MNHEY and CDR2 is SMNVEV (reference sequence). With V trimmed by 5 bases and J by 3 bases, 0 bases remained unmatched. The CDR3 DNA sequence: TGTGCCAGCAGTACTAGCGGGACAGATACGCAGTATTTT. Translating it yields CASSTSGTDTQYF.

The sample holds one count of this clone. The V gene is TRBV7-9, the J gene TRBJ1-2; TRBD1 agrees at 7 bases. This CDR3 contains 14 residues. Germline CDR1 SEHNR, CDR2 FQNEAQ (reference sequence). V lost 4 bases and J lost 7; bases outside the gene matches: 9. In nucleotides, the CDR3 is TGTGCCAGCAGCTCAGGAAGGGGGCGCGGTGGCTACACCTTC. Protein: CASSSGRGRGGYTF.

In the case of this clone: Because it lacks the conserved phenylalanine or tryptophan at the end, this CDR3 is likely a read error. The V gene is TRBV7-2, the J gene TRBJ1-2, with 9 bases lining up with TRBD1. The CDR3 runs to 14 residues. Germline V CDR1 and CDR2: SGHTA, FQGNSA. The V and J ends lost 3 bases and 5 bases, in that order; junction bases with no gene match: 4. The CDR3 sequence is CASSFGTGWYGYTL. The CDR3 DNA reads TGTGCCAGCAGCTTTGGGACAGGGTGGTATGGCTACACCCTC.

The V gene is TRBV6-1, the J gene TRBJ1-2; TRBD1 is a possible D gene (6 bases). Germline assignment: CDR1 MNHNS and CDR2 SASEGT. The CDR3 runs 13 residues. Between the trimmed V and J ends, which lost 7 bases and 4 bases, there was a span of 13 bases. The CDR3 loop reads CASNEGGAYGYTF. CDR3 in DNA: TGTGCCAGCAACGAGGGGGGCGCCTATGGCTACACCTTC.

This clone occurred once. The J gene is TRBJ2-6, the V gene TRBV19; a possible D gene is TRBD1 (5 bases). Germline V gene sequence: CDR1 LNHDA, CDR2 SQIVND (reference sequence). The V end lost 5 bases, the J end lost 0 bases, and 11 bases lay between the germline ends. CDR3 length equals 16 residues. DNA for the CDR3: TGTGCCAGTAGTGTTCGACAGCCCTCTGGGGCCAACGTCCTGACTTTC. Translating it yields CASSVRQPSGANVLTF.

V gene TRBV7-6 combines with J gene TRBJ2-7; 11 nucleotides align to TRBD1. Germline lookup yields CDR1 SGHVS and CDR2 FNYEAQ. The trim removed 5 bases at V and 5 bases at J, leaving 5 bases unmatched. This CDR3 is built from 14 residues. CDR3 residues: CASSPWTGGDEQYF. DNA of the CDR3: TGTGCCAGCAGCCCGTGGACAGGGGGCGACGAGCAGTACTTC. The entire variable domain, with the rest obtained from reference TRBV7-6 and TRBJ2-7, is as follows: GAGVSQSPRYKVTKRGQDVALRCDPISGHVSLYWYRQALGQGPEFLTYFNYEAQQDKSGLPNDRFSAERPEGSISTLTIQRTEQRDSAMYRCASSPWTGGDEQYFGPGTRLTVT.

The J gene is TRBJ2-1, the V gene TRBV5-1; 12 nucleotides align to TRBD2. Germline V lookup: CDR1 SGHRS, CDR2 YFSETQ. This CDR3 has 16 amino acids. V gave up 9 bases and J gave up 0 bases; unmatched junction bases: 7. The CDR3 DNA reads TGCGCCACCGCGGCTAGCGGGGGGGGCTCCTACAATGAGCAGTTCTTC. Translation: CATAASGGGSYNEQFF. Complete variable domain (other parts from reference TRBV5-1 and TRBJ2-1): KAGVTQTPRYLIKTRGQQVTLSCSPISGHRSVSWYQQTPGQGLQFLFEYFSETQRNKGNFPGRFSGRQFSNSRSEMNVSTLELGDSALYLCATAASGGGSYNEQFFGPGTRLTVL.

This chain joins TRBV6-4 and TRBJ2-7, with TRBD2 as a possible D gene (5 bases). The CDR3 has 16 amino acids. From germline, CDR1 is MRHNA and CDR2 SNTAGT. V was trimmed by 4 bases and J by 0 bases, leaving 16 bases between them. Here the CDR3 reads CASSGLPRGISYEQYF. The CDR3 DNA follows: TGTGCCAGCAGTGGGCTACCGCGAGGGATCTCCTACGAGCAGTACTTC.

The chain links TRBV12-5 to TRBJ2-1; TRBD1 or TRBD2 may be the D gene (6 bases each). The germline V gene encodes CDR1 LGHNT and CDR2 FRNRAP. The CDR3 sequence is 14 residues long. The V and J ends lost 7 bases and 7 bases respectively, with 17 bases between them. The CDR3 nucleotides are TGTGCTAGTGTCCCCCGGGGGCAAAGGAATGAGCAGTTCTTC. This translates into CASVPRGQRNEQFF.

The V call is TRBV7-8, the J call TRBJ2-7; 12 nucleotides match TRBD2. The V and J ends lost 4 bases and 4 bases, in that order; junction bases with no gene match: 2. This CDR3 is built from 14 residues. Germline values: CDR1 SGHVS, CDR2 FQNEAQ. CDR3 in amino acids: CASSSSGGEYEQYF. In nucleotides, the CDR3 is TGTGCCAGCAGCTCTAGCGGGGGGGAGTACGAGCAGTACTTC.

The chain is built from TRBV18 and TRBJ2-2, with unresolved D. CDR1 is KGHSH, CDR2 LQKENI, per germline. V was cut by 3 bases and J by 2 bases, with 10 bases left in between. The CDR3 sequence is 15 residues long. CDR3 protein: CASSPSYSNTGELFF. The DNA for the CDR3 is TGTGCCAGCTCACCCTCGTACTCCAACACCGGGGAGCTGTTTTTT.

The chain couples TRBV7-2 to TRBJ2-1, with TRBD2 matching over 12 bases. The J segment lost 6 bases and the V segment lost 4 bases, leaving 7 bases of the junction unmatched. Germline CDR1 is SGHTA and CDR2 is FQGNSA. The CDR3 is made up of 16 amino acids. Here the CDR3 reads CASSSTTSGRRNEQFF. For the CDR3, the DNA is TGTGCCAGCAGCTCGACGACTAGCGGGAGACGCAATGAGCAGTTCTTC.

The rearrangement uses TRBV12-5 and TRBJ2-7; TRBD2 aligns across 9 bases. The CDR3 totals 14 residues. The V segment lost 8 bases and the J segment 4 bases; nucleotides outside the gene matches: 9. Germline CDR1 is LGHNT and CDR2 is FRNRAP. The CDR3 is CASSYSGSTYEQYF. The CDR3 DNA is TGTGCTAGTTCCTATAGCGGGAGTACTTACGAGCAGTACTTC.

The chain has TRBV7-7 and TRBJ2-7; 7 bases line up with TRBD1. Germline CDR1 is SSHAT and CDR2 is FNYEAQ (reference sequence). CDR3 length: 14 amino acids. V dropped 4 bases and J dropped 1; count of bases not matched to a gene: 4. CDR3 in DNA: TGTGCCAGCAGCTCTAGGACAGGATCCTACGAGCAGTACTTC. This translates into CASSSRTGSYEQYF.

The chain is built from TRBV5-1 and TRBJ2-3, with 15 bases that match TRBD2. The CDR3 has 17 residues. The V gene end was trimmed by 0 bases and the J gene end by 7 bases; junction bases not matched to a gene: 6. Germline V lookup: CDR1 SGHRS, CDR2 YFSETQ. CDR3 nucleotides: TGCGCCAGCAGCTTGGACCCTGGACTAGCGGGAGGGTATACGCAGTATTTT. It specifies CASSLDPGLAGGYTQYF. Using reference TRBV5-1 and TRBJ2-3 for the parts outside the CDR3, the full variable domain is KAGVTQTPRYLIKTRGQQVTLSCSPISGHRSVSWYQQTPGQGLQFLFEYFSETQRNKGNFPGRFSGRQFSNSRSEMNVSTLELGDSALYLCASSLDPGLAGGYTQYFGPGTRLTVL.

This clone appeared a few times. This chain uses TRBV27 with TRBJ2-4; D is unclear. Between the trimmed V and J ends, which lost 2 bases and 2 bases, there was a span of 10 bases. This CDR3 has 15 residues. Germline V CDR1 and CDR2: MNHEY, SMNVEV (reference sequence). CDR3 DNA sequence: TGTGCCAGCAGTTTAACCCAGCCTTCCAAAAACATTCAGTACTTC. The encoded protein is CASSLTQPSKNIQYF.

This clone has a single count. The chain is built from TRBV9 and TRBJ2-1; weak D call: TRBD2 (5 bases). The CDR3 is 14 amino acids. CDR1 is SGDLS and CDR2 is YYNGEE in the germline V gene. The V gene lost 9 bases and the J gene lost 0 bases, with 13 bases spanning the gap. The CDR3 loop reads CATSVGNSYNEQFF. CDR3 nucleotides: TGTGCCACCTCTGTCGGGAACTCCTACAATGAGCAGTTCTTC.

CDR3 in DNA: TGTGCCACCAGCAGAGACATGGCGGCTAACTATGGCTACACCTTC. Protein product: CATSRDMAANYGYTF. The rearrangement joins TRBV15 to TRBJ1-2; D call uncertain. The V gene lost 0 bases and the J gene lost 0 bases, with 8 bases spanning the gap. The CDR3 has 15 amino acids. CDR1 is LNHNV, CDR2 YYDKDF, per germline (reference sequence).

This sequence joins TRBV9 and TRBJ2-1, with 10 bases fitting TRBD1. Trimming took 3 bases from V and 5 from J; bases not matched to a gene: 11. Germline-derived CDR1 and CDR2 are SGDLS and YYNGEE. The CDR3 totals 17 residues. The CDR3 DNA reads TGTGCCAGCAGCGGGCAAGCTACGGGACAGGGGAACAATGAGCAGTTCTTC. Translating gives CASSGQATGQGNNEQFF.

The chain has TRBV4-3 and TRBJ1-1; no firm D call. CDR1 LGHNA and CDR2 YSLEER come from the germline V gene. The CDR3 is 14 residues long. V dropped 8 bases and J dropped 1 base, with 14 bases sitting between them. Written as DNA, the CDR3 is TGCGCCAGCTCCCCCGGGTCAGCGAACACTGAAGCTTTCTTT. It encodes CASSPGSANTEAFF.

The chain has TRBV6-5 and TRBJ1-2; 8 bases are shared with TRBD1. V shed 7 bases and J 0 bases; nucleotides not matched to a gene: 7. CDR1 is MNHEY and CDR2 is SVGAGI in the germline V gene. The CDR3 runs to 15 residues. The CDR3 bases are TGTGCCAGCAACAAATTGGACAGGGCTAACTATGGCTACACCTTC. This codes for CASNKLDRANYGYTF.

The rearrangement uses TRBV4-1 and TRBJ2-5, with 9 bases fitting TRBD2. The DNA end favors TRBJ2-7, so the J call may be wrong. Germline V gives CDR1 MGHRA, CDR2 YSYEKL. The CDR3 is made up of 15 amino acids. CDR3 bases: TGCGCCAGCAGCCCGAGCGGGAGGCTTTCATACGAGCAGTACTTC. This sequence encodes CASSPSGRLSYEQYF.

This clone occurred once. This chain uses TRBV7-9 with TRBJ1-3; D call uncertain. V lost 6 bases to trimming and J lost 0 bases, with 9 bases between them. This CDR3 is built from 14 residues. The germline V gene has CDR1 SEHNR and CDR2 FQNEAQ (reference sequence). CDR3: CASRKTDSGNTIYF. CDR3 sequence (DNA): TGTGCCAGCAGAAAGACGGACTCTGGAAACACCATATATTTT.

The rearrangement joins TRBV7-6 to TRBJ1-2; TRBD1 aligns across 9 bases. With V trimmed by 1 base and J by 7 bases, 4 bases remained unmatched. CDR3 size: 14 residues. Germline V gene lookup returns CDR1 SGHVS and CDR2 FNYEAQ. The DNA for the CDR3 is TGTGCCAGCAGCTTAGGTACAGGGGGCCTTGGCTACACCTTC. Translating gives CASSLGTGGLGYTF.

The rearrangement links TRBV7-9 to TRBJ2-2; unclear D gene. V lost 4 bases and J 3 bases, leaving 9 bases between the germline ends. The CDR3 is 14 residues long. Germline CDR1 is SEHNR and CDR2 is FQNEAQ (reference sequence). The CDR3 bases are TGTGCCAGCAGCTCGACTTACGACACCGGGGAGCTGTTTTTT. Encoded protein: CASSSTYDTGELFF.